This T cell receptor beta chain was observed in a study of blood T cells in healthy people across ages. Of note for this clonotype: Its antigen is undetermined.

A second PCR of 7 to 11 cycles used a sample-barcoded 5' primer and a J-beta primer mix. Any given sample supplied a minimum of 2.5 million CDR3-containing paired-end reads. One entry per CDR3 protein, called by TCRdb with MiXCR from the 5' RACE reads. The sample includes around 580,000 distinct CDR3 sequences, 40% to 55% of them seen just once. The junction had 7 bases not matched to a gene; V was cut back by 5 bases and J by 7 bases. Germline CDR1 and CDR2: SNHLY and FYNNEI. This CDR3 is 13 amino acids long. Study observations and caveats: Nothing was known about donor CMV status, and this possibly confounded expanded clonotype changes.

The chain links TRBV2 to TRBJ1-1; 7 positions agree with TRBD1. What was sequenced was blood. This TCR was recovered from an older man in good health. CDR3 DNA sequence: TGTGCCAGCAGTCAACAGGGGCCAGTTGAAGCTTTCTTT. It codes for CASSQQGPVEAFF.